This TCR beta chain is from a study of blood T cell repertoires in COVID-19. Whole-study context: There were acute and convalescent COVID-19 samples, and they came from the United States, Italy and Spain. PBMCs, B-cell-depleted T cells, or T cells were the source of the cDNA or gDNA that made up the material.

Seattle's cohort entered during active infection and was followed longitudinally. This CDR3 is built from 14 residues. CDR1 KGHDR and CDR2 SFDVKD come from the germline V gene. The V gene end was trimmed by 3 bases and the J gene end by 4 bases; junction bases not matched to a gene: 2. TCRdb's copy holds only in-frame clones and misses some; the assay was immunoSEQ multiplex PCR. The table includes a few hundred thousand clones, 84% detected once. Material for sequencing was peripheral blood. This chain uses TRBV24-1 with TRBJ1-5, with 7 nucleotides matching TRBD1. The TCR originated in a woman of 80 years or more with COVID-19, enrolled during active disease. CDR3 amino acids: CATSDPTGNQPQHF. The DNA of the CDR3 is TGTGCCACCAGTGATCCGACAGGGAATCAGCCCCAGCATTTT.